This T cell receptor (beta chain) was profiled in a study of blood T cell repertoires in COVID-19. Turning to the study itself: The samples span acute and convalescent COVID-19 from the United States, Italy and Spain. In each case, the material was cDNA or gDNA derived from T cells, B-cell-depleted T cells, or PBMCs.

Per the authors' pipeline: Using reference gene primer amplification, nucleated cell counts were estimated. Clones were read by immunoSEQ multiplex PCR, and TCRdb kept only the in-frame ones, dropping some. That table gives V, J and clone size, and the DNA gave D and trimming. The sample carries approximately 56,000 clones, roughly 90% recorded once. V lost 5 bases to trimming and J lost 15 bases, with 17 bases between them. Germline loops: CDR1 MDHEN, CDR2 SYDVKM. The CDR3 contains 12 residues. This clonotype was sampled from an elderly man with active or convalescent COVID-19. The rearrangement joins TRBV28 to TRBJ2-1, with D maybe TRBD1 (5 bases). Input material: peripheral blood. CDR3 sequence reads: CASSNPGLGRFF. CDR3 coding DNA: TGTGCCAGCAGTAACCCAGGGTTAGGGCGGTTCTTC.